Listed below are T cell receptor beta chains from one sample, sequenced in a study of blood T cell repertoires in COVID-19. The assay was immunoSEQ multiplex PCR, and TCRdb's table has in-frame clones only and misses some. The data show roughly 350,000 clones, about 88% seen once. The material sequenced was peripheral blood. These receptors were obtained from a woman in her seventies with COVID-19, enrolled during active disease. CDR3s include the opening cysteine and the closing phenylalanine or tryptophan. The D gene is left open where the match is weak. Not all rows give a size; the values are once, few, many and, for expanded clones, a class.

TRBJ2-3 NA TRBD1 TRBV5-6 TGTGCCAGCAGCCCACCCGGGACAGGTACAGATACGCAGTATTTT CASSPPGTGTDTQYF
TRBJ2-3 NA NA TRBV3-1/TRBV3-2 TGTGCCAGCAGCCAACGGCCAGGAGGGGAGCTAGCAGCTCGCACAGATACGCAGTATTTT CASSQRPGGELAARTDTQYF
TRBJ2-3 NA TRBD2 TRBV6-5 TGTGCCAGCGCGCGGGGGGGGGTCGCAGACACGCAGTATTTT CASARGGVADTQYF
TRBJ2-4 NA NA TRBV12-3/TRBV12-4 TGTGCCAGCAGTTTCAAAGGGGTAAACATTCAGTACTTC CASSFKGVNIQYF
TRBJ1-5 NA NA TRBV25-1 TGTGCCAGCAGTGAACGGCGGGGGGCGCCTAGCAATCAGCCCCAGCATTTT CASSERRGAPSNQPQHF
TRBJ1-2 NA TRBD1 TRBV9 TGTGCCAGCAGCCCTCGGGACAGGGGAATCGATGGCTACACCTTC CASSPRDRGIDGYTF
TRBJ1-2 NA TRBD1 TRBV27 TGTGCCAGCAGCTTAGACAGGGGATATGGCTACACCTTC CASSLDRGYGYTF
TRBJ1-6 NA NA TRBV7-6 TGTGCCAGCAGCTTAAGTCCGGGAGGAGGGGGGTGGTCACCCCTCCACTTT CASSLSPGGGGWSPLHF
TRBJ2-3 NA NA TRBV29-1 TGCAGCGTTGATTCAGGGAAATTTACAGATACGCAGTATTTT CSVDSGKFTDTQYF
TRBJ1-1 NA NA TRBV5-1 TGCGCCAGCACCCCGGACAGCCAAGTCACTGAAGCTTTCTTT CASTPDSQVTEAFF
TRBJ2-1 NA NA TRBV3-1/TRBV3-2 TGTGCCAGCAGCCAGCTCAGGGGCTCCTACAATGAGCAGTTCTTC CASSQLRGSYNEQFF
TRBJ1-1 NA NA TRBV9 TGTGCCAGCAGCCCCCGACCCACAGGGTACGTCGGCACTGAAGCTTTCTTT CASSPRPTGYVGTEAFF
TRBJ1-2 once TRBD1 TRBV10-2 TGCGCCAGCAGTGCACAGGGGGAAGGCTATGGCTACACCTTC CASSAQGEGYGYTF
TRBJ1-2 NA NA TRBV12-3/TRBV12-4 TGTGCCAGCATATTTGGGCCAGGCTATGGCTACACCTTC CASIFGPGYGYTF
TRBJ1-3 NA NA TRBV5-4 TGTGCCAGCGGGGAGACGAGCTCTGGAAACACCATATATTTT CASGETSSGNTIYF
TRBJ1-2 NA NA TRBV13 TGTGCCAGCAGCTTAGGCCTCGAGCTAGGGTCAGGGAACTATGGCTACACCTTC CASSLGLELGSGNYGYTF
TRBJ1-1 NA NA TRBV7-9 TGTGCCAGCAGCGCAGATGGTCGGGGGAACACTGAAGCTTTCTTT CASSADGRGNTEAFF
TRBJ1-6 NA TRBD1 TRBV2 TGTGCCAGCAAGCAGGGGGCCAGTACCCTCCACTTT CASKQGASTLHF
TRBJ2-3 NA NA TRBV5-6 TGTGCCAGCACCGAGGACAGACTATTCACAGATACGCAGTATTTT CASTEDRLFTDTQYF
TRBJ2-1 NA TRBD1 TRBV4-1 TGCGCCAGCAGCCAAGAAGGACAGGTGATCAATGAGCAGTTCTTC CASSQEGQVINEQFF
TRBJ2-7 NA TRBD1 TRBV7-8 TGTGCCAGCGCCTGGACAGGAGATTCTTACGAGCAGTACTTC CASAWTGDSYEQYF
TRBJ1-2 NA NA TRBV28 TGTGCCAGCAACCCTCCCGGGGGTAACTATGGCTACACCTTC CASNPPGGNYGYTF
TRBJ1-1 once NA TRBV5-1 TGCGCCAGCAGCTTGGTCCCTGGAGGGTTCGCGAGTGAAGCTTTCTTT CASSLVPGGFASEAFF
TRBJ2-6 NA NA TRBV6-1 TGTGCCAGCAGTGAAGCGGGCGCTGGGGCCAACGTCCTGACTTTC CASSEAGAGANVLTF
TRBJ1-3 NA NA TRBV5-1 TGCGCCAGCAGCTTGATGGGGGCGGACACCATATATTTT CASSLMGADTIYF
TRBJ1-1 NA TRBD1 TRBV7-2 TGTGCCAGCAGCCCACAGGGACAGATGAACACTGAAGCTTTCTTT CASSPQGQMNTEAFF
TRBJ2-4 NA NA TRBV28 TGTGCCAGCAGTTCAGTTGAGGCAGCCAAAAACATTCAGTACTTC CASSSVEAAKNIQYF
TRBJ2-7 NA TRBD2 TRBV2 TGTGCCAGCAGTGGTCTAGCGGGGGGGTACGAGCAGTACTTC CASSGLAGGYEQYF
TRBJ1-1 NA NA TRBV3-1/TRBV3-2 TGTGCCAGCAGCCAAGATGTTGCAGGCGAAGCTTTCTTT CASSQDVAGEAFF
TRBJ1-1 NA NA TRBV3-1/TRBV3-2 TGTGCCAGCAGCTCAACTAATGGCCTGAACACTGAAGCTTTCTTT CASSSTNGLNTEAFF
TRBJ1-2 NA NA TRBV9 TGTGCCAGCAGCGACGTGGAGGTCGATGGCTACACCTTC CASSDVEVDGYTF
TRBJ2-3 NA NA TRBV24-1 TGTGCCACCAGTGATTCCCTGGGGGGGGCAGGAGATACGCAGTATTTT CATSDSLGGAGDTQYF
TRBJ1-5 NA TRBD1 TRBV3-1/TRBV3-2 TGTGCCAGCAGCCCGCGACAGGGTTTTCAGCCCCAGCATTTT CASSPRQGFQPQHF
TRBJ2-2 NA NA TRBV3-1/TRBV3-2 TGTGCCAGCAGCCAAGTGTGGCGGGGCCCTAACACCGGGGAGCTGTTTTTT CASSQVWRGPNTGELFF
TRBJ1-3 NA NA TRBV4-3 TGCGCCAGCAGCCAAGATCTTAGCCGGGAGGGAAACACCATATATTTT CASSQDLSREGNTIYF
TRBJ1-5 once TRBD1 TRBV19 TGTGCCAGTAGTATTGAACAGGGGAATCAGCCCCAGCATTTT CASSIEQGNQPQHF
TRBJ2-1 NA NA TRBV19 TGTGCCAGTAGTATGGACAGCAGCTCCTACAATGAGCAGTTCTTC CASSMDSSSYNEQFF
TRBJ1-4 few TRBD1 TRBV3-1/TRBV3-2 TGTGCCAGCAGCCAGGTCCGGGACAGGGGAGAAAAACTGTTTTTT CASSQVRDRGEKLFF
TRBJ2-2 NA TRBD2 TRBV4-3 TGCGCCAGCAGCCAGACCGCCGGACTAGCGGGGGGGGGACTTGGGCTGTTTTTT CASSQTAGLAGGGLGLFF
TRBJ1-4 NA TRBD1 TRBV5-4 TGTGCCAGCAGCGGAACCAGACAGGGGGGCGATGAAAAACTGTTTTTT CASSGTRQGGDEKLFF
TRBJ2-1 NA NA TRBV5-4 TGTGCCAGCAGCTCCTCCCGGGGGAGCTCCTACAATGAGCAGTTCTTC CASSSSRGSSYNEQFF
TRBJ1-2 NA TRBD1 TRBV18 TGTGCCAGCTCGACCAGGGACAGGGCTGGCTACACCTTC CASSTRDRAGYTF
TRBJ2-1 NA TRBD1 TRBV4-1 TGCGCCAGCAGACCTATCCGGGACAGGGGGCGCGATGAGCAGTTCTTC CASRPIRDRGRDEQFF